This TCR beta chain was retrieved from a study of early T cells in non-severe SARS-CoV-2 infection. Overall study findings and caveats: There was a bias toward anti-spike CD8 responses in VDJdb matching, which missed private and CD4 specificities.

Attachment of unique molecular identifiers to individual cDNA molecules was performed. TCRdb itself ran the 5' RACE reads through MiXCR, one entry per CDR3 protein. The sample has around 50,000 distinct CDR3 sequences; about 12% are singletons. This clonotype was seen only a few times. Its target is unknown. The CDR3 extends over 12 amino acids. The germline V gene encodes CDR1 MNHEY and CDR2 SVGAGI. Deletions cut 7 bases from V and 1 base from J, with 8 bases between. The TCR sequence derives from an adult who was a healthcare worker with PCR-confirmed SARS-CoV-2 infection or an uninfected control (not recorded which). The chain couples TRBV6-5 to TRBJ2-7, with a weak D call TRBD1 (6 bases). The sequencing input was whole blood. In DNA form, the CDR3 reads TGTGCCAGCATCGGACAGTCCTACGAGCAGTACTTC. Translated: CASIGQSYEQYF.